The 3 T cell receptor beta chains given below trace back to one sample, sequenced in a study of long-term antiretroviral therapy in people with HIV. Survey level was the resolution at which the v3.0 immunoSEQ assay ran. The assay was immunoSEQ multiplex PCR, and TCRdb's table has in-frame clones only and misses some. The sample contains roughly 35,000 clones, 85% of which appear only once. The sample consisted of unsorted PBMCs, taken roughly 3.3 years after starting antiretroviral therapy. The receptors were sampled from a man between 18 and 29 years old with HIV.

J is TRBJ1-1 and V is TRBV7-3; 8 nucleotides agree with TRBD1. The germline V gene has CDR1 SGHTA and CDR2 FQGTGA. The V and J ends lost 4 bases and 6 bases, in that order; junction bases with no gene match: 10. The CDR3 covers 15 residues. The DNA for the CDR3 is TGTGCCAGCAGCTCACCCGGACAGGGTATCCCTGAAGCTTTCTTT. Translation gives CASSSPGQGIPEAFF.

This chain links TRBV27 with TRBJ1-1; the D gene is possibly TRBD1 (5 bases). CDR3 length: 14 residues. V shed 0 bases and J shed 5 bases, with 10 bases lying between them. The germline gives CDR1 MNHEY, CDR2 SMNVEV (reference sequence). CDR3 nucleotide sequence: TGTGCCAGCAGTTTATCATTTGGGGGGACTGAAGCTTTCTTT. It translates to CASSLSFGGTEAFF.

This clone was detected only once. At one of its ends the junction is not consistent with the germline gene, which may arise from a read error. The rearrangement uses TRBV5-4 and TRBJ2-7; 12 nucleotides agree with TRBD1. This CDR3 region has 15 residues. From germline, CDR1 is SGHNT and CDR2 YYREEE (reference sequence). CDR3 in DNA: TGTGCCAGCGGCTTCGGGACAGGGGGCATCTACGAGCAGTACTTC. Protein product: CASGFGTGGIYEQYF.